These 15 T cell receptor beta chains originate from one sample sequenced in a study of T-cell reconstitution after alpha-beta-depleted transplantation in children. This sample's TCRbeta library carried unique molecular identifier barcodes. TCRdb independently ran MiXCR on the PCR reads; one entry per CDR3 protein. Of just over 350,000 distinct CDR3 sequences listed, 10% to 15% are singletons. The sequencing used PBMCs, collected from the stem cell graft. The receptors come from a human donor who donated a stem cell graft to a child with Fanconi anemia.

This clonotype was observed a few times. The chain has TRBV11-2 and TRBJ1-1; 8 nucleotides match TRBD1. CDR3 length: 13 residues. V dropped 6 bases and J dropped 6; count of bases not matched to a gene: 6. Germline CDR1 is SGHAT and CDR2 is FQNNGV. CDR3 DNA sequence: TGTGCCAGCAGGACCGCAGGGGGCGCTGAAGCTTTCTTT. This codes for CASRTAGGAEAFF. Supplemented by reference TRBV11-2 and TRBJ1-1, the full variable domain reads EAGVAQSPRYKIIEKRQSVAFWCNPISGHATLYWYQQILGQGPKLLIQFQNNGVVDDSQLPKDRFSAERLKGVDSTLKIQPAKLEDSAVYLCASRTAGGAEAFFGQGTRLTVV.

This clonotype has only a few counts. The chain carries TRBV7-2 and TRBJ2-2, with TRBD1 matching over 8 bases. The CDR3 has 15 amino acids. Germline CDR1 reads SGHTA; CDR2 reads FQGNSA. Unmatched junction bases numbered 8, after V lost 5 bases and J lost 6 bases. The CDR3 loop is CASSLITGGPGELFF. The CDR3 region has the DNA TGTGCCAGCAGCCTGATCACAGGGGGTCCCGGGGAGCTGTTTTTT.

The genes are TRBV4-1 and TRBJ1-6; 12 nucleotides line up with TRBD1. Trimming cost V 0 bases and J 10 bases; bases outside gene matches: 19. Per the germline V gene, CDR1 is MGHRA and CDR2 is YSYEKL. The CDR3 is 21 amino acids. DNA for the CDR3: TGCGCCAGCAGCCAAGAGATCCCCTACTCGTTATTGGGACAGGGGGCATCACCCCTCCACTTT. Its protein product is CASSQEIPYSLLGQGASPLHF.

This clonotype was counted ten times or more. The rearrangement links TRBV4-3 to TRBJ2-1; 10 bases match TRBD1. Germline trimming cut 0 bases from V and 6 bases from J; bases unmatched to any gene: 8. Germline V gene data show CDR1 as LGHNA and CDR2 as YSLEER. The CDR3 runs to 17 residues. The CDR3 loop reads CASSQELGDRGGNEQFF. CDR3 bases: TGCGCCAGCAGCCAAGAACTCGGGGACAGGGGAGGCAATGAGCAGTTCTTC.

This clonotype was picked up many times. This rearrangement joins TRBV7-3 to TRBJ2-1, with TRBD2 matching over 9 bases. After removal of 5 bases from V and 8 bases from J, the junction contained 7 bases not matched to a gene. CDR3 length equals 14 residues. The germline V gene has CDR1 SGHTA and CDR2 FQGTGA. The CDR3 protein is CASSPAGGRDEQFF. The CDR3 DNA reads as TGTGCCAGCAGCCCTGCGGGGGGGCGTGATGAGCAGTTCTTC.

This clonotype was seen once. This chain links TRBV6-2 or TRBV6-3 with TRBJ2-5, with D tentatively TRBD2 (5 bases). CDR3 length: 15 amino acids. V shed 0 bases and J shed 1 base, with 9 bases lying between them. CDR1 MNHEY and CDR2 SVGEGT come from the germline V gene. The CDR3 DNA reads TGTGCCAGCAGTTACTCGACCGGACTCCAAGAGACCCAGTACTTC. It specifies CASSYSTGLQETQYF.

This clonotype was detected ten times or more. The chain has TRBV7-9 and TRBJ2-3, with a tentative D call TRBD1 (5 bases). Deletions cut 6 bases from V and 4 bases from J, with 20 bases between. CDR1 and CDR2 (germline): SEHNR, FQNEAQ (reference sequence). There are 16 residues in the CDR3. In DNA, the CDR3 is TGTGCCAGCAGATTCATGCTAGGACAAGGCGCAGATACGCAGTATTTT. This encodes CASRFMLGQGADTQYF.

The table lists this clonotype with many counts. The V and J genes are TRBV5-1 and TRBJ2-3, with 8 nucleotides matching TRBD1. The junction had 11 bases not matched to a gene; V was cut back by 7 bases and J by 7 bases. The CDR3 runs to 14 residues. The V gene's germline CDR1 is SGHRS and CDR2 YFSETQ. In DNA form, the CDR3 reads TGCGCCAGCGGGACCGGGACAGGATCTTATACGCAGTATTTT. Translating it yields CASGTGTGSYTQYF.

The chain joins TRBV6-4 to TRBJ1-1; D is perhaps TRBD1 (5 bases). CDR3 size: 12 residues. Trimming cost V 3 bases and J 6 bases, with 8 bases left between them. Germline V gene lookup returns CDR1 MRHNA and CDR2 SNTAGT. The CDR3, as DNA: TGTGCCAGCAGTGATAGGGGCCCTGAAGCTTTCTTT. The encoded protein is CASSDRGPEAFF.

The chain employs TRBV7-2 and TRBJ1-2; D might be TRBD1 (5 bases). CDR3 size: 15 residues. Germline V gene sequence: CDR1 SGHTA, CDR2 FQGNSA. Trimming took 5 bases from V and 1 from J, leaving 14 bases between them. The CDR3 nucleotides are TGTGCCAGCAGCCAGGACGGGGGTTATAACTATGGCTACACCTTC. Protein sequence: CASSQDGGYNYGYTF.

In its sample, this clonotype was seen many times. The rearrangement links TRBV5-6 to TRBJ2-1; 12 bases match TRBD2. The CDR3 loop spans 16 amino acids. The V gene end was trimmed by 0 bases and the J gene end by 7 bases; junction bases not matched to a gene: 5. Germline CDR1 reads SGHDT; CDR2 reads YYEEEE. In DNA, the CDR3 is TGTGCCAGCAGCTTGGCAGGACTAGCGGGATTTAATGAGCAGTTCTTC. Protein product: CASSLAGLAGFNEQFF. Variable domain in full (rest from reference TRBV5-6 and TRBJ2-1): DAGVTQSPTHLIKTRGQQVTLRCSPKSGHDTVSWYQQALGQGPQFIFQYYEEEERQRGNFPDRFSGHQFPNYSSELNVNALLLGDSALYLCASSLAGLAGFNEQFFGPGTRLTVL.

The chain employs TRBV4-1 and TRBJ2-1; 9 bases are shared with TRBD1. CDR1 and CDR2 from the germline V gene are MGHRA and YSYEKL. The CDR3 is 16 amino acids. Germline trimming cut 0 bases from V and 9 bases from J; bases unmatched to any gene: 9. CDR3 sequence reads: CASSQDPGTGLGEQFF. The DNA for the CDR3 is TGCGCCAGCAGCCAAGACCCCGGGACAGGGTTGGGTGAGCAGTTCTTC.

Only a few counts were recorded for this clonotype. This chain connects TRBV4-2 to TRBJ2-5; D is possibly TRBD2 (6 bases). V was trimmed by 1 base and J by 5 bases, leaving 11 bases between them. Germline values: CDR1 LGHNA, CDR2 YNFKEQ. This CDR3 is built from 14 residues. CDR3 region: CASSQVGGFETQYF. The CDR3 region has the DNA TGTGCCAGCAGCCAAGTGGGGGGATTTGAGACCCAGTACTTC.

This clonotype was detected only a few times. The V and J genes are TRBV12-3 or TRBV12-4 and TRBJ2-5, with 7 bases matching TRBD2. V shed 4 bases, J shed 4 bases, and the junction held 6 bases outside the gene matches. This CDR3 has 14 amino acids. CDR3 amino acids: CASSSDWGGETQYF. DNA for the CDR3: TGTGCCAGCAGTTCCGACTGGGGGGGAGAGACCCAGTACTTC.

Many counts were recorded for this clonotype. The chain combines TRBV3-1 with TRBJ2-5; D is unresolved. The CDR3 consists of 15 residues. Looked up from germline, CDR1 is LGHDT and CDR2 is YNNKEL (reference sequence). V gave up 2 bases and J gave up 4 bases, with 14 bases separating them. The chain's CDR3 is CASSQTRVRRETQYF. As DNA, the CDR3 is TGTGCCAGCAGCCAAACGAGAGTTCGTCGAGAGACCCAGTACTTC.